This TCR beta chain was captured by sequencing in a study of cytomegalovirus exposure and HLA in healthy donors. The CDR3 runs to 15 residues. Germline V CDR1 and CDR2: SGHRS, YFSETQ. V was pared by 0 bases and J by 0 bases, with 8 bases between. Primers included in the PCR were 60 Vbeta and 13 Jbeta primers. Some clones are missing from TCRdb's copy, which holds only in-frame ones; the method was immunoSEQ multiplex PCR. The data hold about 140,000 clones, with almost 85% observed a single time. Sequencing input: PBMCs. The chain employs TRBV5-1 and TRBJ2-3; D call uncertain. The clonotype was recovered from a man aged 30 to 39 in good health and CMV-seropositive. Here the CDR3 reads CASSLGGGSTDTQYF. CDR3 nucleotides: TGCGCCAGCAGCTTGGGCGGTGGCAGCACAGATACGCAGTATTTT.